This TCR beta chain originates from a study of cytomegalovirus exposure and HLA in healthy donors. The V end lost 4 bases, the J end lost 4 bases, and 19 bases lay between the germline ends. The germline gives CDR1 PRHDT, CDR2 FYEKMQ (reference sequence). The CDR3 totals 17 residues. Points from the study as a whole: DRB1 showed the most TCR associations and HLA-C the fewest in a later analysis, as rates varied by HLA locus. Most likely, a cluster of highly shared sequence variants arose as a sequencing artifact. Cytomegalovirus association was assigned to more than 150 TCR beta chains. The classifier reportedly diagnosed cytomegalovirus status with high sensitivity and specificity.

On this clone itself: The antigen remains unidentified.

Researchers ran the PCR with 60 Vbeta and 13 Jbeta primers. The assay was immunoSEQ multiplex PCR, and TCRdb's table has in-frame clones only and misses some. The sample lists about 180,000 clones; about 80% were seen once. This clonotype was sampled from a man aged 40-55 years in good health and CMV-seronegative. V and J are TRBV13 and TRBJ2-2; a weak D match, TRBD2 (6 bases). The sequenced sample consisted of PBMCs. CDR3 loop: CASSSPRDLRFTGELFF. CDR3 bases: TGTGCCAGCAGCTCACCGCGGGACCTGCGGTTCACCGGGGAGCTGTTTTTT.